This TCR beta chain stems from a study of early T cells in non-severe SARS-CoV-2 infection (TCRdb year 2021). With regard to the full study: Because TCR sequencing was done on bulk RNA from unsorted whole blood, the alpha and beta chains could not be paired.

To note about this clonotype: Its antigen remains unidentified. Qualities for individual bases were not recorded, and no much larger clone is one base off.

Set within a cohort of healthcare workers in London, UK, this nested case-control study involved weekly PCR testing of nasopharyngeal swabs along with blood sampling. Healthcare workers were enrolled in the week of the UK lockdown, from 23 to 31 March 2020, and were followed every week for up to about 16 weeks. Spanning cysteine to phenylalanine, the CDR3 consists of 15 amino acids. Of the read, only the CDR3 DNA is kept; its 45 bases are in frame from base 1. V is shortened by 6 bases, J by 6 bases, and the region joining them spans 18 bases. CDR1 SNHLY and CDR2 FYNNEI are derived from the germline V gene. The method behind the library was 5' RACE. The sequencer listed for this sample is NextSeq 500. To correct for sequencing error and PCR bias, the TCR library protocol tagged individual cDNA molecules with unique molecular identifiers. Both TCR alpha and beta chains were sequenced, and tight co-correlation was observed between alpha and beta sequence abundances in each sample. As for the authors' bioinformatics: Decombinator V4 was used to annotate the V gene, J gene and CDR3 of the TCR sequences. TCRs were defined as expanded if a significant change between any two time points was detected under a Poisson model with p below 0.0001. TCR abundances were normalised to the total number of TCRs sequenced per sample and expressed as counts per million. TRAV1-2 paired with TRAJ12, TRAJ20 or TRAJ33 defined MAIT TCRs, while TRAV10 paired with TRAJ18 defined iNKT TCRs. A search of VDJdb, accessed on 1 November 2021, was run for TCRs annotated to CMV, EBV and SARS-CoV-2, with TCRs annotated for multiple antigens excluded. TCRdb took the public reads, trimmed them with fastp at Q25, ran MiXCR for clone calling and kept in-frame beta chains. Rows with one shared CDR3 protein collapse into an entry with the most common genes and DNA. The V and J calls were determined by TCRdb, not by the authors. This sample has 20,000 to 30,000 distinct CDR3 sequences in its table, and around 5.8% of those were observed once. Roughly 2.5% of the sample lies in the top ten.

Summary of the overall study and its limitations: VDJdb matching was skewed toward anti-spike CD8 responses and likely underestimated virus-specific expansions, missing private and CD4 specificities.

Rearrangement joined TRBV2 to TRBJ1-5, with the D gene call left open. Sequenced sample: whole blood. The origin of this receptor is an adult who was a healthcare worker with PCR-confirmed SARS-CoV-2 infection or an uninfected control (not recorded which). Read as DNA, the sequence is TGTGCCAGCAGCGACGGTCCTATGGGTATTCAGCCCCAGCATTTT. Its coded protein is CASSDGPMGIQPQHF.